A single T cell receptor beta chain is shown here with its context. This record belongs to a study of blood T cell repertoires in COVID-19. Whole-study context: The United States, Italy and Spain supplied acute and convalescent COVID-19 samples. Sources were T cells, B-cell-depleted T cells, or PBMCs; the material itself was cDNA or gDNA.

The trim removed 6 bases at V and 2 bases at J, leaving 17 bases unmatched. Germline assignment: CDR1 MDHEN and CDR2 SYDVKM. The CDR3 totals 19 residues. In the original processing: Estimation of nucleated cell counts was performed using reference gene primer amplification. Sequenced by immunoSEQ multiplex PCR; TCRdb stores in-frame clones only, minus some. V and J calls and clone size come straight from that table; D and trimming were deduced from the DNA. The data show about 89,000 clones, 60% to 85% seen once. The receptor comes from a human donor in a cohort sampled during active COVID-19. The gene calls are TRBV28 and TRBJ2-3; TRBD2 agrees at 10 bases. The sequenced material came from peripheral blood. The CDR3 loop reads CASRPQSGSGGGFTDTQYF. The CDR3 DNA reads as TGTGCCAGCAGACCCCAAAGCGGGAGCGGGGGGGGCTTCACAGATACGCAGTATTTT.